The source of this T cell receptor (beta chain) is a study of OX40 agonist ivuxolimab in advanced cancers. On the study more broadly: The dose-escalation cohort was approximately 80% male, with a mean age of around 60 years, ranging about 23 to 79. Study-wide findings and caveats: Clonal expansion was seen in CD4+ and CD8+ blood T cells by week 6 at 0.1 to 3.0 mg/kg.

Notes on this clone: As yet, its antigen is unknown.

The data were produced by immunoSEQ multiplex PCR, yet TCRdb's version contains in-frame clones alone and is incomplete. This table holds 60,000 or so clones, roughly 83% found once. Exclusion applied to patients with autoimmune disease history or systemic immunosuppression. The CDR3 is made up of 15 amino acids. The V and J ends lost 5 bases and 5 bases, in that order; junction bases with no gene match: 11. From germline, CDR1 is SGHNT and CDR2 YENEEA. The J gene is TRBJ2-5, the V gene TRBV11-3; 7 bases are a match to TRBD1. The sequence derives from an adult with an advanced solid tumor such as melanoma, head and neck, liver or kidney cancer. Material: CD4+ or CD8+ T cells sorted from blood, obtained in a trial of the OX40 agonist ivuxolimab. The CDR3 region is CASSPGQAQVETQYF. The CDR3, as DNA: TGTGCCAGCAGCCCTGGACAGGCGCAAGTTGAGACCCAGTACTTC.